This note documents a single T cell receptor (beta chain) sequence. The entry originates in a study of blood T cell repertoires in COVID-19. Study summary: From the United States, Italy and Spain came samples of acute and convalescent COVID-19.

This study enrolled people aged about 18 to 100 from 20 to 25 US geographic areas. Source study methods: Reference gene primer amplification in the assay estimated nucleated cell counts. TCRdb's copy holds only in-frame clones and misses some; the assay was immunoSEQ multiplex PCR. For V, J and clone size, that table is used; D and trimming come from the DNA. The data show approximately 180,000 clones, approximately 79% seen once. V shed 0 bases, J shed 4 bases, and the junction held 12 bases outside the gene matches. This CDR3 has 18 residues. Germline assignment: CDR1 LGHNA and CDR2 YNFKEQ. The clonotype was recovered from a woman aged 60 to 75 with acute COVID-19. The chain has TRBV4-2 and TRBJ2-7; 10 nucleotides align to TRBD2. Sequenced input: PBMCs or T cells enriched from blood (not recorded which). CDR3 sequence: CASSQEGPSGSRPYEQYF. The CDR3 coding sequence is TGTGCCAGCAGCCAAGAGGGGCCTAGCGGGAGTAGGCCGTACGAGCAGTACTTC.